The TCR beta chain under discussion was sequenced for a study of blood T cell repertoires in COVID-19 (dated by TCRdb to 2020 to 2022). The study in broad terms: Samples from collaborators originated in the United States, Italy and Spain and spanned both the acute and convalescent phases of COVID-19. The repertoires were released in a freely available public database intended as a resource for research on the immune response to SARS-CoV-2. Where HLA class I and class II types were available, the types were taken from metadata supplied by the sample provider, not from assay-based typing. A de-identified subject ID, COVID-19 status, age in years and sex were almost always included in the sample metadata. Deeply sampled blood TCRbeta repertoires from subjects exposed to, actively infected with, or recovered from COVID-19 were included in the dataset. Samples were obtained from the ongoing ImmuneRACE study (first 160 participants) and from about 1,300 subjects provided by 6 global collaborators. The prospective study material was composed of cDNA or gDNA derived from T cells, B-cell-depleted T cells, or PBMCs. The full study reports these points: Clinical and demographic metadata were provided uncurated, with the amount varying by source and participant.

TCRbeta CDR3 regions were amplified from genomic DNA using the immunoSEQ Assay, a bias-controlled multiplex PCR. The study's own analysis went as follows. The number of nucleated cells in each sample was estimated from the amplification of reference gene primers within the assay. Sequence reads were collapsed and filtered to measure the absolute abundance of every unique TCRbeta CDR3 rearrangement. For each sample, productive Simpson clonality was calculated as the square root of Simpson's diversity index across productive rearrangements. Not all clones reach the TCRdb copy of this immuneACCESS table, which keeps in-frame sequences only. Checked studies attribute under half of the gap to unresolved V genes and leave the rest unexplained. The V and J calls and the clone size are those of that table, but D and trimming were determined from the DNA. This sample gives roughly 120,000 clones in total; around 89% of them show up just once. Together, the top ten hold 3.8% of the sample.

The CDR3 goes from the cysteine to the phenylalanine over 15 residues. Just CDR3 DNA is preserved here, 45 bases in frame from base 1. Reading the germline V gene gives CDR1 SGHTA and CDR2 FQGNSA. V is reduced by 2 bases and J by 0 bases, leaving a spacing of 8 bases between them. At one collaborating source in Seattle, patients were enrolled during active infection and were followed longitudinally through the course of disease. Each collaborating institution followed its own protocols to collect whole blood in K2EDTA tubes. For TCRbeta analysis, collaborator samples were shipped as frozen whole blood, as isolated PBMCs, or as DNA extracted from either sample type. The count of this clone is one. The clone's antigen remains unknown. Base qualities are missing; no much larger clone stands one base away.

The V and J segments used are TRBV7-2 and TRBJ1-5; confidence is insufficient to name the D gene. Material: peripheral blood. The TCR was taken from a woman aged 55-69 years with COVID-19, enrolled during active disease. The DNA is TGTGCCAGCAGCTTATCGGGTCTTAGCAATCAGCCCCAGCATTTT. Its protein reads: CASSLSGLSNQPQHF.